These 31 T cell receptor beta chains originate from one sample sequenced in a study of blood T cells in healthy people across ages (dated by TCRdb to between 2015 and 2016). The protocol used for the library was 5' RACE. The sample was run on an Illumina HiSeq 2500. A second PCR of about 6 to 11 cycles was performed with a sample-barcoded 5' primer and a J-beta primer mix. TCRdb passed the public sequencing reads through fastp at Q25 and MiXCR, retaining productive beta sequences. Each entry is one CDR3 protein sequence, shown with its most common DNA and genes. The sample includes about 580,000 distinct CDR3 sequences, with more than 45% observed a single time. In total, the top ten clones hold about 22% of the sample. The specimen was blood. Source of these receptors: a man older than 75 in good health.

J is TRBJ2-4 and V is TRBV28; TRBD1 matches 9 bases. Unmatched junction bases numbered 16, after V lost 4 bases and J lost 0 bases. CDR1 and CDR2 (germline): MDHEN, SYDVKM. This CDR3 spans 20 amino acids. CDR3 region: CASSSGQGDEWSVAKNIQYF. The CDR3 DNA follows: TGTGCCAGCAGTTCGGGACAGGGCGACGAGTGGTCCGTAGCCAAAAACATTCAGTACTTC.

J is TRBJ1-2 and V is TRBV5-1; a possible D gene is TRBD1 (5 bases). Germline lookup yields CDR1 SGHRS and CDR2 YFSETQ. With 2 bases removed from V and 2 bases from J, the gap between germline ends came to 10 bases. The CDR3 covers 14 residues. The CDR3, as DNA: TGCGCCAGCAGCTTTTGGGCAGGGAACTATGGCTACACCTTC. As protein: CASSFWAGNYGYTF.

The chain employs TRBV2 and TRBJ2-5; D uncertain. The J call could be wrong; TRBJ2-7 is a better fit for the DNA end. Germline CDR1 reads SNHLY; CDR2 reads FYNNEI. The CDR3 runs 15 residues. CDR3 nucleotides: TGTGCCAGCAGTGAGTTCTCACAGAGAGACCCCGAGCAGTACTTC. Its protein product is CASSEFSQRDPEQYF.

CDR3 protein: CASSYSRLAGGLHYEQYF. The CDR3, as DNA: TGTGCCAGCAGTTACTCGAGGTTGGCGGGGGGACTACACTACGAGCAGTACTTC. The chain has TRBV6-2 or TRBV6-3 and TRBJ2-7; 8 bases are a match to TRBD2. The CDR3 is made up of 18 amino acids. CDR1 MNHEY and CDR2 SVGEGT come from the germline V gene. Trimming at V came to 0 bases and at J to 3 bases, leaving 13 bases not matched to a gene.

Here the CDR3 reads CASSQDPARGSYNEQFF. The CDR3 DNA reads as TGCGCCAGCAGCCAAGATCCCGCGAGGGGTTCCTACAATGAGCAGTTCTTC. This chain joins TRBV4-1 and TRBJ2-1, with D possibly called TRBD1 or TRBD2 (5 bases each). The CDR3 is 17 residues long. Trimming took 0 bases from V and 1 from J, leaving 13 bases between them. Germline CDR1 reads MGHRA; CDR2 reads YSYEKL.

Only a few counts were recorded for this clonotype. The chain is built from TRBV3-1 and TRBJ2-1; D gene unclear. CDR3 length: 14 residues. Germline V gene data show CDR1 as LGHDT and CDR2 as YNNKEL (reference sequence). Trimming removed 0 bases from V and 12 bases from J, with 15 bases in between. DNA for the CDR3: TGTGCCAGCAGCCAAGACCTGGCTAGAAAGCGGCAGTTCTTC. It translates to CASSQDLARKRQFF.

The chain combines TRBV25-1 with TRBJ1-5; 9 bases agree with TRBD1. CDR1 MGHDK and CDR2 SYGVNS come from the germline V gene. V was pared by 4 bases and J by 8 bases, with 6 bases of the junction left unmatched. The CDR3 is made up of 14 amino acids. Here the CDR3 reads CASSGQGEQKPQHF. For the CDR3, the DNA is TGTGCCAGCAGTGGACAGGGGGAACAAAAGCCCCAGCATTTT.

The genes are TRBV12-3 or TRBV12-4 and TRBJ1-2; TRBD1 matches at 7 bases. Trimming removed 0 bases from V and 7 bases from J; junction bases left unmatched: 8. CDR3 size: 15 residues. CDR3 protein: CASSLADRRRGGYTF. For the CDR3, the DNA is TGTGCCAGCAGTTTAGCGGACAGGCGGCGGGGTGGCTACACCTTC.

The chain employs TRBV28 and TRBJ2-3, with 9 bases aligning to TRBD2. The V segment lost 5 bases and the J segment 6 bases; nucleotides outside the gene matches: 6. Germline values: CDR1 MDHEN, CDR2 SYDVKM. The CDR3 length is 14 residues. CDR3 nucleotide sequence: TGTGCCAGCAGTCCCCTAGCGGGATATGATACGCAGTATTTT. This gives the protein CASSPLAGYDTQYF.

This clonotype occurred many times. The chain uses TRBV6-6 and TRBJ2-3; 8 bases match TRBD2. With 8 bases clipped from V and 2 bases from J, the junction kept 9 bases outside the gene matches. The germline CDR1 and CDR2 sequences are MNHNY and SVGAGI (reference sequence). CDR3 length: 15 residues. The CDR3 DNA follows: TGTGCCAGCGCATCGAGGACTAGCTTCACAGATACGCAGTATTTT. This encodes CASASRTSFTDTQYF.

The chain employs TRBV12-3 or TRBV12-4 and TRBJ2-3; D is possibly TRBD2 (5 bases). V was pared by 5 bases and J by 6 bases, with 15 bases between. CDR3 length: 14 amino acids. The CDR3 sequence is CASSRPLVSDTQYF. The DNA for the CDR3 is TGTGCCAGCAGTCGACCACTAGTTTCCGATACGCAGTATTTT.

In its sample, this clonotype was seen a few times. J is TRBJ2-5 and V is TRBV13, with D hard to call. The J call is in doubt because the DNA end fits TRBJ2-7 better. CDR1 PRHDT and CDR2 FYEKMQ come from the germline V gene (reference sequence). The CDR3 runs to 13 residues. Here the CDR3 reads CASSLGNHYEQYF. In nucleotides, the CDR3 is TGTGCCAGCAGCTTAGGGAACCACTACGAGCAGTACTTC.

This chain links TRBV28 with TRBJ1-5; D possibly corresponds to TRBD1 (6 bases). With 8 bases removed from V and 6 bases from J, the gap between germline ends came to 14 bases. Germline V lookup: CDR1 MDHEN, CDR2 SYDVKM. The CDR3 length is 13 residues. The CDR3 region has the DNA TGTGCCAGCGAAGGGGGGGGGTCTCAGCCCCAGCATTTT. Protein product: CASEGGGSQPQHF.

The chain couples TRBV3-1 to TRBJ1-2; D ambiguous. The V end was cut by 6 bases, the J end by 4 bases, with 12 bases between. The germline V gene has CDR1 LGHDT and CDR2 YNNKEL (reference sequence). CDR3 length: 13 residues. The CDR3 sequence: CASRVSGAYGYTF. The CDR3 coding sequence is TGTGCCAGCAGAGTATCAGGCGCCTATGGCTACACCTTC. Together with reference TRBV3-1 and TRBJ1-2, the CDR3 gives the full variable domain: DTAVSQTPKYLVTQMGNDKSIKCEQNLGHDTMYWYKQDSKKFLKIMFSYNNKELIINETVPNRFSPKSPDKAHLNLHINSLELGDSAVYFCASRVSGAYGYTFGSGTRLTVV.

This clonotype appeared a single time. CDR3 protein: CASSFQGRRNNEQFF. The CDR3 coding sequence is TGTGCCAGCAGTTTTCAGGGGCGCAGAAACAATGAGCAGTTCTTC. The J gene is TRBJ2-1, the V gene TRBV12-3 or TRBV12-4, with D tentatively TRBD1 (6 bases). The V and J ends lost 3 bases and 5 bases respectively, with 14 bases between them. This CDR3 has 15 residues.

V is TRBV29-1 and J is TRBJ2-3, with D possibly being TRBD2 (6 bases). From germline, CDR1 is SQVTM and CDR2 ANQGSEA. Trimming removed 7 bases from V and 1 base from J, with 15 bases in between. The CDR3 is made up of 14 amino acids. The CDR3 nucleotides are TGCAGCGGGGCGGTGACTAGAGGCACAGATACGCAGTATTTT. Its translation is CSGAVTRGTDTQYF.

The chain combines TRBV9 with TRBJ2-3; the D gene is possibly TRBD2 (6 bases). Germline V gene sequence: CDR1 SGDLS, CDR2 YYNGEE. Trimming shortened V by 4 bases and J by 7 bases, and 19 bases separated the two germline ends. The CDR3 contains 15 residues. The CDR3 loop is CASSLTESGLHTQYF. The CDR3 DNA reads as TGTGCCAGCAGCCTCACAGAGAGCGGGTTGCATACGCAGTATTTT.

The chain couples TRBV6-2 or TRBV6-3 to TRBJ2-7; tentatively, D is TRBD1 (6 bases). CDR1 is MNHEY and CDR2 is SVGEGT in the germline V gene. Trimming removed 2 bases at V and 1 base at J, with 12 bases between. CDR3 length equals 15 residues. CDR3 DNA: TGTGCCAGCAGTTACCGCCGGGACACATCCTACGAGCAGTACTTC. This encodes CASSYRRDTSYEQYF.

This clonotype occurred many times. The chain carries TRBV29-1 and TRBJ2-7, with unresolved D. CDR3 length equals 11 residues. Trimming shortened V by 6 bases and J by 3 bases, and 9 bases separated the two germline ends. CDR1 SQVTM and CDR2 ANQGSEA come from the germline V gene. CDR3 nucleotide sequence: TGCAGCGTCACAGCCGACTACGAGCAGTACTTC. This sequence encodes CSVTADYEQYF.

The chain combines TRBV5-1 with TRBJ2-6; D might be TRBD1 (6 bases). The CDR3 loop spans 16 amino acids. Germline values: CDR1 SGHRS, CDR2 YFSETQ. Trimming removed 3 bases from V and 0 bases from J, with 10 bases in between. CDR3 coding DNA: TGCGCCAGCAGCTCGGGACACAGCTCTGGGGCCAACGTCCTGACTTTC. Amino acids: CASSSGHSSGANVLTF.

The chain is built from TRBV10-3 and TRBJ2-2; D is possibly TRBD1 (6 bases). Per the germline V gene, CDR1 is ENHRY and CDR2 is SYGVKD. The CDR3 is 16 amino acids. V shed 3 bases and J shed 0 bases, with 11 bases lying between them. For the CDR3, the DNA is TGTGCCATCAGTGATCCGACAGGTTCGAACACCGGGGAGCTGTTTTTT. Its protein is CAISDPTGSNTGELFF.

The V gene is TRBV7-9, the J gene TRBJ2-1; weak D call: TRBD2 (5 bases). V lost 5 bases and J lost 4, with 18 bases in between. Germline CDR1 reads SEHNR; CDR2 reads FQNEAQ (reference sequence). The CDR3 spans 16 residues. In DNA form, the CDR3 reads TGTGCCAGCAGCCCTCTGGGGAAGTCGGGGTACAATGAGCAGTTCTTC. This encodes CASSPLGKSGYNEQFF.

This clonotype came up once. The chain couples TRBV11-2 to TRBJ2-3; TRBD2 agrees at 9 bases. Germline CDR1 and CDR2: SGHAT and FQNNGV. The CDR3 loop spans 16 amino acids. With 1 base clipped from V and 3 bases from J, the junction kept 5 bases outside the gene matches. CDR3 sequence reads: CASSLVAGVRTDTQYF. The CDR3 DNA follows: TGTGCCAGCAGCTTAGTAGCGGGAGTCAGAACAGATACGCAGTATTTT.

This clonotype appeared a single time. CDR3 DNA sequence: TGTGCCAGCAGCTGGGGGTCTGCGGGAGGAGGCGAGCAGTACTTC. Protein product: CASSWGSAGGGEQYF. V gene TRBV7-2 combines with J gene TRBJ2-5, with 8 bases that match TRBD2. The end of the DNA is better explained by TRBJ2-7, so the J call may be wrong. The CDR3 is made up of 15 amino acids. Looked up from germline, CDR1 is SGHTA and CDR2 is FQGNSA.

The rearrangement uses TRBV5-5 and TRBJ2-3; 10 bases line up with TRBD1. The CDR3 is made up of 15 amino acids. Trimming at V came to 8 bases and at J to 4 bases, leaving 10 bases not matched to a gene. Germline V CDR1 and CDR2: SGHKS, YYEKEE (reference sequence). CDR3 in amino acids: CASFWGTGESDTQYF. CDR3 nucleotides: TGTGCCAGTTTTTGGGGGACAGGGGAGTCAGATACGCAGTATTTT.

The gene calls are TRBV18 and TRBJ1-2; 7 bases fit TRBD1. Germline assignment: CDR1 KGHSH and CDR2 LQKENI. This CDR3 has 14 amino acids. V was pared by 2 bases and J by 4 bases, with 4 bases of the junction left unmatched. The CDR3 sequence is CASSPAGGTYGYTF. In DNA, the CDR3 is TGTGCCAGCTCACCAGCAGGGGGGACCTATGGCTACACCTTC.

V and J are TRBV7-2 and TRBJ2-3; 10 bases line up with TRBD2. Germline V gene lookup returns CDR1 SGHTA and CDR2 FQGNSA. V was pared by 3 bases and J by 7 bases, with 4 bases of the junction left unmatched. The CDR3 runs to 14 residues. Here the CDR3 DNA reads TGTGCCAGCAGCTTGAGCGGGGGGGCCAATACGCAGTATTTT. Amino acid sequence: CASSLSGGANTQYF. The complete variable domain, with remaining parts taken from reference TRBV7-2 and TRBJ2-3, reads GAGVSQSPSNKVTEKGKDVELRCDPISGHTALYWYRQSLGQGLEFLIYFQGNSAPDKSGLPSDRFSAERTGGSVSTLTIQRTQQEDSAVYLCASSLSGGANTQYFGPGTRLTVL.

The V call is TRBV12-3 or TRBV12-4, the J call TRBJ1-1, with D hard to call. Trimming left V 2 bases short and J 0 bases short, with 7 bases between. The CDR3 length is 14 residues. As DNA, the CDR3 is TGTGCCAGCAGTTTATCAATCCTGAACACTGAAGCTTTCTTT. Encoded protein: CASSLSILNTEAFF.

The V and J genes are TRBV20-1 and TRBJ2-7; D tentatively reads TRBD1 or TRBD2 (5 bases each). The V and J ends lost 5 bases and 1 base respectively, with 18 bases between them. Germline-derived CDR1 and CDR2 are DFQATT and SNEGSKA (reference sequence). CDR3 length: 15 residues. The DNA for the CDR3 is TGCAGTGCTGCCGCCGAGGGGCTCGGGTCCTACGAGCAGTACTTC. Encoded protein: CSAAAEGLGSYEQYF.

This clonotype was detected ten times or more. The chain links TRBV6-5 to TRBJ2-1, with 10 bases identical to TRBD1. With 4 bases clipped from V and 6 bases from J, the junction kept 9 bases outside the gene matches. Germline V gene lookup returns CDR1 MNHEY and CDR2 SVGAGI. The CDR3 runs 16 residues. The CDR3 DNA sequence: TGTGCCAGCAGTTCCCACGACAGGGGGCGAGGCAATGAGCAGTTCTTC. Encoded protein: CASSSHDRGRGNEQFF.

About this clonotype: Mismatch with germline at one junction end may stem from a read error. The V and J genes are TRBV27 and TRBJ1-2; D call uncertain. There are 14 residues in the CDR3. CDR1 and CDR2 (germline): MNHEY, SMNVEV (reference sequence). CDR3 sequence: CASSPRTVNDGYTF. The DNA for the CDR3 is TGTGCCAGCAGCCCCCGGACGGTTAACGATGGCTACACCTTC.